The present T cell receptor (beta chain) was sequenced within a study of PD-1 blockade in classical Hodgkin lymphoma. Relapse was seen in all patients after autologous stem cell transplantation, and brentuximab vedotin exposure was variable. Patients had relapsed/refractory classical Hodgkin lymphoma with complete response, partial response or progressive disease as best response. This clone was seen a single time. Its matching antigen is unknown. Sequencing was performed with immunoSEQ multiplex PCR; in TCRdb, only in-frame clones are kept and a portion is missing. The sample records about 110,000 clones, nearly 90% being singletons. Study results and limitations: Patients were excluded if nivolumab began under 1 year after ASCT (the autologous transplant). Whoever responded completely had baseline diversity much like that seen in newly diagnosed patients. Newly diagnosed patients were reported to exhibit reduced baseline TCR diversity relative to healthy donors.

Germline CDR1 and CDR2: SEHNR and FQNEAQ (reference sequence). V was shortened by 0 bases and J by 0 bases, with 13 bases between the two germline ends. The CDR3 runs to 17 residues. This receptor was identified in a human donor with classical Hodgkin lymphoma. The material sequenced was peripheral blood mononuclear cells (PBMCs), taken before the second cycle of nivolumab. The chain employs TRBV7-9 and TRBJ2-3, with D possibly being TRBD1 or TRBD2 (6 bases each). The CDR3 spells CASSLAVGGLSTDTQYF. The CDR3 DNA reads TGTGCCAGCAGCTTAGCAGTTGGGGGGCTCAGCACAGATACGCAGTATTTT.